This T cell receptor (beta chain) was sequenced for a study of blood T cell repertoires in COVID-19. Study as a whole: Nucleic acid was either cDNA or gDNA, and it came from T cells, B-cell-depleted T cells, or PBMCs.

In the authors' methods: Estimates of nucleated cell counts were drawn from the amplification of reference gene primers. Using immunoSEQ multiplex PCR, the repertoire was profiled, and TCRdb retains in-frame clones only, with some absent. The DNA was the basis for D and trimming; V, J and clone size are from that table. The repertoire holds 95,000 to 150,000 clones, with approximately 81% as singletons. V shed 5 bases and J shed 4 bases, with 9 bases lying between them. The length of the CDR3 is 13 residues. Germline V gives CDR1 SGHNT, CDR2 YENEEA. This TCR was recovered from a man aged 40-49 years with active or convalescent COVID-19. The sequenced sample consisted of peripheral blood. The chain combines TRBV11-3 with TRBJ1-5; D remains ambiguous. In DNA form, the CDR3 reads TGTGCCAGCAGCGGGCCTCTTAATCAGCCCCAGCATTTT. It is translated as CASSGPLNQPQHF.